This T cell receptor (beta chain) came from a study of T cell clonality in common variable immunodeficiency. Study-level points and caveats: Authors noted CVID clonality's cause needs subpopulation repertoire sequencing. In common variable immunodeficiency, TCR beta chains reportedly carried fewer deletions and N-nucleotide insertions.

Control and CVID samples contributed equal amounts of genomic DNA. Sequencing used immunoSEQ multiplex PCR; TCRdb keeps in-frame clones, though not all of them. The specimen has about 39,000 clones, none found just once. This clone showed up many times. Its specificity is not known. The read gets to within 3 residues of the CDR3 end, and the germline J gene fills in the rest. Trimming took 5 bases from V and 1 from J, leaving 12 bases between them. This CDR3 comprises 14 residues. Germline assignment: CDR1 SGHTA and CDR2 FQGNSA. Sequenced sample: peripheral blood mononuclear cells. The clonotype comes from a person aged 18-69 years in good health. The chain recombines TRBV7-2 with TRBJ2-7; D is undetermined. The CDR3 bases that were read are TGTGCCAGCAGCCCCCAACCGGTATCCTACGAG. Encoded protein: CASSPQPVSYE. The full CDR3 protein is CASSPQPVSYEQYF.